What follows are 7 T cell receptor beta chains derived from one specimen sequenced in a study of shared clonotypes between healthy human individuals. Clones were read by immunoSEQ multiplex PCR, and TCRdb kept only the in-frame ones, dropping some. The sample includes some 500,000 clones, 90% to 97% seen only once; the top ten take about 0.064%. Sample: naive CD4+ T cells sorted from blood. Subset meaning: CD45RA+ positively selected. The receptors here all came from a woman between 25 and 40 years old in good health.

V gene TRBV29-1 combines with J gene TRBJ1-5, with D hard to call. The CDR3 is 13 amino acids. V gave up 4 bases and J gave up 0 bases, with 7 bases separating them. Per the germline V gene, CDR1 is SQVTM and CDR2 is ANQGSEA. The CDR3 DNA follows: TGCAGCGTTGGGGAAAATAGCAATCAGCCCCAGCATTTT. It yields the protein CSVGENSNQPQHF.

The rearrangement links TRBV6-5 to TRBJ2-1; 10 bases align to TRBD2. Germline CDR1 is MNHEY and CDR2 is SVGAGI. V was pared by 7 bases and J by 7 bases, with 4 bases of the junction left unmatched. The length of the CDR3 is 13 residues. CDR3 amino acids: CASKPTSGNEQFF. Written as DNA, the CDR3 is TGTGCCAGCAAACCGACTAGCGGGAATGAGCAGTTCTTC.

Only one count was recorded for this clone. The chain couples TRBV6-6 to TRBJ2-1; 8 bases map to TRBD2. Unmatched junction bases numbered 9, after V lost 1 base and J lost 7 bases. The CDR3 has 16 amino acids. Germline values: CDR1 MNHNY, CDR2 SVGAGI (reference sequence). CDR3 in amino acids: CASSYFTSGGFNEQFF. The CDR3 DNA sequence: TGTGCCAGCAGTTACTTTACAAGCGGGGGATTTAATGAGCAGTTCTTC.

This clone is a singleton in its sample. V and J are TRBV18 and TRBJ1-4, with 9 nucleotides matching TRBD1. Germline assignment: CDR1 KGHSH and CDR2 LQKENI. V lost 2 bases, J lost 3 bases, and 7 bases stayed unmatched. The CDR3 runs 17 residues. For the CDR3, the DNA is TGTGCCAGCTCACCATTAAGCGGGACAGGGTCTAATGAAAAACTGTTTTTT. This codes for CASSPLSGTGSNEKLFF.

This rearrangement joins TRBV6-1 to TRBJ2-1; D is undetermined. Germline-derived CDR1 and CDR2 are MNHNS and SASEGT. Trimming shortened V by 2 bases and J by 2 bases, and 10 bases separated the two germline ends. CDR3 size: 15 residues. This chain's CDR3 is CASSESRVAYNEQFF. The CDR3 nucleotides read TGTGCCAGCAGTGAATCTAGGGTAGCCTACAATGAGCAGTTCTTC.

This clone was seen once. The rearrangement joins TRBV29-1 to TRBJ1-1; 7 nucleotides line up with TRBD1. J lost 6 bases, V lost 5 bases, and 12 bases had no gene match. Germline V gives CDR1 SQVTM, CDR2 ANQGSEA. This CDR3 contains 14 residues. Written as DNA, the CDR3 is TGCAGCGTTCGAAAGTCAGGGGGTAACGCTGAAGCTTTCTTT. Protein: CSVRKSGGNAEAFF.

The chain recombines TRBV27 with TRBJ2-3, with TRBD2 as a possible D gene (5 bases). Trimming shortened V by 10 bases and J by 4 bases, and 15 bases separated the two germline ends. CDR3 length: 13 amino acids. The germline CDR1 and CDR2 sequences are MNHEY and SMNVEV (reference sequence). CDR3 protein: CATARRGSDTQYF. The CDR3 bases are TGTGCCACCGCACGGAGAGGGTCAGATACGCAGTATTTT.